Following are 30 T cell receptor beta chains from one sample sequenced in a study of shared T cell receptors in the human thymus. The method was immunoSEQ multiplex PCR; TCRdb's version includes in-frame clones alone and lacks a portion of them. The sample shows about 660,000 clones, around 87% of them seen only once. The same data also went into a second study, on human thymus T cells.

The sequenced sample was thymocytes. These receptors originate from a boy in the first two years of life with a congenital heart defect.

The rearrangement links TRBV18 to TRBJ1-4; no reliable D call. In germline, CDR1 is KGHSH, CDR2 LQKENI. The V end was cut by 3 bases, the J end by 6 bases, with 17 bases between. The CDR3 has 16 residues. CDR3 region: CASSPSAGLIDEKLFF. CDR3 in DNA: TGTGCCAGCTCACCCAGTGCGGGGTTGATTGATGAAAAACTGTTTTTT. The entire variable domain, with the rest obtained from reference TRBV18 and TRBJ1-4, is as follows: NAGVMQNPRHLVRRRGQEARLRCSPMKGHSHVYWYRQLPEEGLKFMVYLQKENIIDESGMPKERFSAEFPKEGPSILRIQQVVRGDSAAYFCASSPSAGLIDEKLFFGSGTQLSVL.

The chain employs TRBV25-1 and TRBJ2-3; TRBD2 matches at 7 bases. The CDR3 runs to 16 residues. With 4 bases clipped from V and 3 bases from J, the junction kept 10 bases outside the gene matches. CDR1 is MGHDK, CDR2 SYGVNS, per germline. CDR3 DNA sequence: TGTGCCAGCAGTGGGAAACTAGCGAAGGTAACAGATACGCAGTATTTT. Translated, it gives CASSGKLAKVTDTQYF.

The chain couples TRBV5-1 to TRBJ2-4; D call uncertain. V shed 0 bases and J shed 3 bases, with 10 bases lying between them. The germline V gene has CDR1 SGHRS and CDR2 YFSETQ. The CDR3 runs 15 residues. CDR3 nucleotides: TGCGCCAGCAGCTTGGTTCCACAGATCAAAAACATTCAGTACTTC. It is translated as CASSLVPQIKNIQYF.

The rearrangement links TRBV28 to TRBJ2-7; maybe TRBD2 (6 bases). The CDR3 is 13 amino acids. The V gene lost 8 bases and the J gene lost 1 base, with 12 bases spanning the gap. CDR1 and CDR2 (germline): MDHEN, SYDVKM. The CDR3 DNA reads TGTGCCAGCCAAAAAGGGACTTCCTACGAGCAGTACTTC. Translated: CASQKGTSYEQYF.

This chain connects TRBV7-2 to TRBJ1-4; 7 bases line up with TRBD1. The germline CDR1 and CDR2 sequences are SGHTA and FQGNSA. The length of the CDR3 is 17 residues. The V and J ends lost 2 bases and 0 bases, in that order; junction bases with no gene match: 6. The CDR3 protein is CASSLRTGIATNEKLFF. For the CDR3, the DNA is TGTGCCAGCAGCTTAAGGACAGGAATCGCAACTAATGAAAAACTGTTTTTT.

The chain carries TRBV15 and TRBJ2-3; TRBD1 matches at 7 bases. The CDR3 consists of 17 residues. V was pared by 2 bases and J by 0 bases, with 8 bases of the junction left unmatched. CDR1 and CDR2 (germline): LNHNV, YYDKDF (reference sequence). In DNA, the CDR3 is TGTGCCACCAGCAGACGATTGGGGACAGATAGCACAGATACGCAGTATTTT. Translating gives CATSRRLGTDSTDTQYF.

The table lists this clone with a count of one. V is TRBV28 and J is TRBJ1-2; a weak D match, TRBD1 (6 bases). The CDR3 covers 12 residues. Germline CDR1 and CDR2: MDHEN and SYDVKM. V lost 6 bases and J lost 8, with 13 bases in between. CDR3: CASRDSIDGYTF. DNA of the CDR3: TGTGCCAGCAGGGACAGTATCGACGGCTACACCTTC.

In nucleotides, the CDR3 is TGTGCCAGCAGGGAAAGCGGTGGCTACACCTTC. Translation gives CASRESGGYTF. The J gene is TRBJ1-2, the V gene TRBV2, with D uncertain. The ends were cut back, 6 bases at V and 7 bases at J, with 9 bases in the middle. This CDR3 comprises 11 residues. Germline V gene lookup returns CDR1 SNHLY and CDR2 FYNNEI.

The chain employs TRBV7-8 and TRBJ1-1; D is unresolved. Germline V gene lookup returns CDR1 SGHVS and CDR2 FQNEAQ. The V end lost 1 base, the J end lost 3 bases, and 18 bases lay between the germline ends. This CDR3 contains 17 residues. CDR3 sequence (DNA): TGTGCCAGCAGCTTAGGGGTATCAGGCTGGAAGGACACTGAAGCTTTCTTT. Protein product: CASSLGVSGWKDTEAFF.

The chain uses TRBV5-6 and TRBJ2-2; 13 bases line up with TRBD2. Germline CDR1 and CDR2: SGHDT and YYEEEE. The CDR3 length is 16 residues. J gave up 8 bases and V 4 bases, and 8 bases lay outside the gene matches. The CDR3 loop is CASSPGLAGAVGELFF. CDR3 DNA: TGTGCCAGCAGCCCCGGACTAGCGGGGGCCGTGGGGGAGCTGTTTTTT.

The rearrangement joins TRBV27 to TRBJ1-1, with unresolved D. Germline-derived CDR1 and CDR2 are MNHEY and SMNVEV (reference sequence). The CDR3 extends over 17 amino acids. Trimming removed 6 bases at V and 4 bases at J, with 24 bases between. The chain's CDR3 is CASRRRWEYGMSTEAFF. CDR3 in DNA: TGTGCCAGCAGACGTAGGTGGGAGTACGGCATGAGCACTGAAGCTTTCTTT.

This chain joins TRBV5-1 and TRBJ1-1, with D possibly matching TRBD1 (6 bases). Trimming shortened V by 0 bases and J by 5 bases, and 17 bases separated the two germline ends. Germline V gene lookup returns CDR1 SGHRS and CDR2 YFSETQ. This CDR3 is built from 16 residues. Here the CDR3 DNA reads TGCGCCAGCAGCTTGGTTCAGGGGATTTCGAGGACTGAAGCTTTCTTT. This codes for CASSLVQGISRTEAFF.

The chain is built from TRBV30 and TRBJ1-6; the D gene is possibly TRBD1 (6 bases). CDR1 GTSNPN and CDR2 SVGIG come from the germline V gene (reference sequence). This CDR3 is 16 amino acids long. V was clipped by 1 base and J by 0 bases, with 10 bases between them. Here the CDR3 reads CAWSEGGFSYNSPLHF. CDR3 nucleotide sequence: TGTGCCTGGAGTGAAGGGGGATTCTCCTATAATTCACCCCTCCACTTT.

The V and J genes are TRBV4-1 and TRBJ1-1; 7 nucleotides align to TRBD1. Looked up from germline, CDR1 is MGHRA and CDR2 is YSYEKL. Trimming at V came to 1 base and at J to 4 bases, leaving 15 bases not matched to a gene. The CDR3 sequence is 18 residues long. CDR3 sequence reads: CASSQARDRATRGTEAFF. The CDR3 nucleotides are TGCGCCAGCAGCCAAGCCCGAGACAGGGCCACCCGGGGCACTGAAGCTTTCTTT.

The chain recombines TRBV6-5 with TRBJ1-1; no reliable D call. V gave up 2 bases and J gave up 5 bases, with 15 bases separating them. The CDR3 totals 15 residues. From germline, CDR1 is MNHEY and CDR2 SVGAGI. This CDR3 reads CASSYISGGRTEAFF. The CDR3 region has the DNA TGTGCCAGCAGTTACATATCGGGAGGTAGGACTGAAGCTTTCTTT.

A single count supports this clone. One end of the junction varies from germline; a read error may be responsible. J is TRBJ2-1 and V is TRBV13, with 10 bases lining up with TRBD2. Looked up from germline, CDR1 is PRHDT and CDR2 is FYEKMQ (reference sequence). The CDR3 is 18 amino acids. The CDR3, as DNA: TGTGCCAGCAGTTTAGACCGACGACTAGCGGGTTCCTACAATGAGCAGTTCTTC. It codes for CASSLDRRLAGSYNEQFF. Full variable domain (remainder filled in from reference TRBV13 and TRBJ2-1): AAGVIQSPRHLIKEKRETATLKCYPIPRHDTVYWYQQGPGQDPQFLISFYEKMQSDKGSIPDRFSAQQFSDYHSELNMSSLELGDSALYFCASSLDRRLAGSYNEQFFGPGTRLTVL.

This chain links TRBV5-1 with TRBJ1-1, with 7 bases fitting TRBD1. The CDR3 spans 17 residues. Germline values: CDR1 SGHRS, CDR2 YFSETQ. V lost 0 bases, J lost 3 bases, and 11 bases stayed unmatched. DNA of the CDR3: TGCGCCAGCAGCTTGGGGTCCCTGAGGGGGCTTGACACTGAAGCTTTCTTT. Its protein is CASSLGSLRGLDTEAFF.

The CDR3 region is CASNSRGAGNYGYTF. The CDR3 nucleotides read TGTGCCAGTAACTCCCGGGGGGCTGGGAACTATGGCTACACCTTC. This sequence joins TRBV19 and TRBJ1-2; tentatively, D is TRBD1 (6 bases). The V gene's germline CDR1 is LNHDA and CDR2 SQIVND (reference sequence). V lost 7 bases and J lost 2, with 17 bases in between. There are 15 residues in the CDR3.

The CDR3 coding sequence is TGCGCCAGCAGCCAAGCGGGAGGTAAAGAGACCCAGTACTTC. Its protein product is CASSQAGGKETQYF. The J gene is TRBJ2-5, the V gene TRBV4-3; 7 bases line up with TRBD2. Germline V gene data show CDR1 as LGHNA and CDR2 as YSLEER. This CDR3 comprises 14 residues. The trim removed 1 base at V and 3 bases at J, leaving 2 bases unmatched.

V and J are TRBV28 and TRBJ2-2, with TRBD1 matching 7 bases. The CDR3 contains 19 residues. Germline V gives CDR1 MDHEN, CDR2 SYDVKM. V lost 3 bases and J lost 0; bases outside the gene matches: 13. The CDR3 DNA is TGTGCCAGCAGTTTTTATGTTTCGGACAGGCACGCGAACACCGGGGAGCTGTTTTTT. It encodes CASSFYVSDRHANTGELFF.

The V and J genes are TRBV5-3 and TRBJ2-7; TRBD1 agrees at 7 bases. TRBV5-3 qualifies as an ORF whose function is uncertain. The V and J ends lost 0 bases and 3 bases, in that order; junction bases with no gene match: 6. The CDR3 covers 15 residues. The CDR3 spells CARSLAWDRNYEQYF. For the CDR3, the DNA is TGTGCCAGAAGCTTGGCCTGGGACAGAAACTACGAGCAGTACTTC.

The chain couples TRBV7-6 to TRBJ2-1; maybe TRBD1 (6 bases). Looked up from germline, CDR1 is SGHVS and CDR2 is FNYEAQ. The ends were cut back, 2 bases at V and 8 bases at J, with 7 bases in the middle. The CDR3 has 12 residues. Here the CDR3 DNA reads TGTGCCAGCAGCTTACAGGGGTATGAGCAGTTCTTC. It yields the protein CASSLQGYEQFF.

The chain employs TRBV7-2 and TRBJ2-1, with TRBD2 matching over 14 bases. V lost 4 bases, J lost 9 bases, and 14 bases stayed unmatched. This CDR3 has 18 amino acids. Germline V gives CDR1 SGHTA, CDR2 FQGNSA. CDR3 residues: CASSSGLAGATWSSEQFF. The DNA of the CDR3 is TGTGCCAGCAGCTCGGGACTAGCGGGGGCCACCTGGTCTAGTGAGCAGTTCTTC. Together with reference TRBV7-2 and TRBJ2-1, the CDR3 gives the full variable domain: GAGVSQSPSNKVTEKGKDVELRCDPISGHTALYWYRQSLGQGLEFLIYFQGNSAPDKSGLPSDRFSAERTGGSVSTLTIQRTQQEDSAVYLCASSSGLAGATWSSEQFFGPGTRLTVL.

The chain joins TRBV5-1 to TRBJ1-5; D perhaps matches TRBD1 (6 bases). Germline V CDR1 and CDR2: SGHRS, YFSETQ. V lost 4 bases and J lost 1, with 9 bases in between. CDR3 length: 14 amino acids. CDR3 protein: CASSTGTSNQPQHF. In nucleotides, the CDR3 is TGCGCCAGCAGCACAGGGACGAGCAATCAGCCCCAGCATTTT.

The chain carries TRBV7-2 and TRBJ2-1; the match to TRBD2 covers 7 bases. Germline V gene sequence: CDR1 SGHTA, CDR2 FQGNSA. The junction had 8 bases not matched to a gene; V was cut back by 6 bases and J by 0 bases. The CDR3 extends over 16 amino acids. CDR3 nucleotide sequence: TGTGCCAGCAGGTTGGGACTACCGAGCTCCTACAATGAGCAGTTCTTC. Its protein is CASRLGLPSSYNEQFF.

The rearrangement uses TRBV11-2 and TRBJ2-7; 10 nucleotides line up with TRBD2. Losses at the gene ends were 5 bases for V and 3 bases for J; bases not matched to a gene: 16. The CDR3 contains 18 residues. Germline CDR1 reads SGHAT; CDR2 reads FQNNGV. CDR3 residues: CASSPEEREGHWRYEQYF. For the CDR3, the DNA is TGTGCCAGCAGCCCCGAGGAGCGGGAGGGCCATTGGCGCTACGAGCAGTACTTC.

CDR3: CSVDGRNEQFF. CDR3 nucleotide sequence: TGCAGCGTTGATGGGCGTAATGAGCAGTTCTTC. V and J are TRBV29-1 and TRBJ2-1; D gene ambiguous. The CDR3 runs to 11 residues. Trimming removed 3 bases from V and 7 bases from J, with 7 bases in between. The V gene's germline CDR1 is SQVTM and CDR2 ANQGSEA.

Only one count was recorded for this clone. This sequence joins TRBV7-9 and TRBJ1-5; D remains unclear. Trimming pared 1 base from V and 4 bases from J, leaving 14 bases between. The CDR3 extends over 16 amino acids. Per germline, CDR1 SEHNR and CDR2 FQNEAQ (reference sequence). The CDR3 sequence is CASSLGAGNPNQPQHF. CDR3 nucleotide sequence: TGTGCCAGCAGCTTAGGGGCCGGGAACCCAAATCAGCCCCAGCATTTT.

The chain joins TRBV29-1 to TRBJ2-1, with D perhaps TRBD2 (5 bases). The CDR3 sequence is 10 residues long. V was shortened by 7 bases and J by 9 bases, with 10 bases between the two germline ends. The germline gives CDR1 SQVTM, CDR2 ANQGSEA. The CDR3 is CSADWSEQFF. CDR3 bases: TGCAGCGCGGACTGGTCTGAGCAGTTCTTC.

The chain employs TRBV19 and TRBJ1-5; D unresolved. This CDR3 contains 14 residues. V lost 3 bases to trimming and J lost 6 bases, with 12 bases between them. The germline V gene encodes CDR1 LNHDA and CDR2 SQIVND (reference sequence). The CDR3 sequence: CASSIGRGGQPQHF. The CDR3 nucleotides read TGTGCCAGTAGTATCGGGAGAGGCGGTCAGCCCCAGCATTTT.